This T cell receptor beta chain was sequenced in a study of a mutant IDH1 vaccine in newly diagnosed glioma. There are 15 residues in the CDR3. Trimming took 3 bases from V and 4 from J; bases not matched to a gene: 7. In germline, CDR1 is LNHNV, CDR2 YYDKDF (reference sequence). TCRdb's table, derived via immunoSEQ multiplex PCR, lists solely in-frame clones and lacks some. The sample yields around 52,000 clones, approximately 90% seen once. This clone has just a few counts. As yet, its antigen is unknown. Time point denoted: week 5, during vaccination. Doses of 300 ug of mutant IDH1 20-mer peptide were given with topical imiquimod.

The specimen comprised PBMCs, sampled from a glioma patient whose treatment included an IDH1 peptide vaccine. This TCR derives from a woman aged 35 to 49 with glioma. The chain employs TRBV15 and TRBJ2-3; TRBD2 agrees at 7 bases. The CDR3 DNA is TGTGCCACCAGCAGTCCCAGGACTAGTTCAGATACGCAGTATTTT. Its translation: CATSSPRTSSDTQYF.